The 21 T cell receptor beta chains listed next were all sequenced from one sample in a study of blood T cell repertoires in COVID-19. TCRdb keeps only in-frame clones here, not all; method: immunoSEQ multiplex PCR. The data contain about 47,000 clones, around 83% of them singletons. Sequenced sample: peripheral blood. The receptor source for this set is a human donor with acute or convalescent COVID-19. The donor label of this sample is uncertain.

This chain uses TRBV5-6 with TRBJ1-1; D unresolved. This CDR3 has 14 residues. V lost 3 bases and J lost 3, with 12 bases in between. CDR1 and CDR2 from the germline V gene are SGHDT and YYEEEE. The CDR3 DNA reads as TGTGCCAGCAGCTGGGCGGGCAGACACACTGAAGCTTTCTTT. Its protein is CASSWAGRHTEAFF. Full variable domain (missing parts from reference TRBV5-6 and TRBJ1-1): DAGVTQSPTHLIKTRGQQVTLRCSPKSGHDTVSWYQQALGQGPQFIFQYYEEEERQRGNFPDRFSGHQFPNYSSELNVNALLLGDSALYLCASSWAGRHTEAFFGQGTRLTVV.

The chain uses TRBV20-1 and TRBJ1-2; D is uncertain. The CDR3 is made up of 10 amino acids. The germline V gene has CDR1 DFQATT and CDR2 SNEGSKA (reference sequence). Between the trimmed V and J ends, which lost 6 bases and 8 bases, there was a span of 10 bases. DNA of the CDR3: TGCAGTGCCGGGATTCGGGGCTACACCTTC. This gives the protein CSAGIRGYTF.

This chain links TRBV7-2 with TRBJ2-1; TRBD1 matches at 9 bases. CDR1 and CDR2 (germline): SGHTA, FQGNSA. V was clipped by 4 bases and J by 9 bases; unmatched bases: 10. This CDR3 contains 15 residues. CDR3 DNA sequence: TGTGCCAGCAGCTATGGGACAGGGTTAGGTGTTGAGCAGTTCTTC. Its protein product is CASSYGTGLGVEQFF.

This chain uses TRBV5-4 with TRBJ2-5; 10 bases line up with TRBD1. Looked up from germline, CDR1 is SGHNT and CDR2 is YYREEE (reference sequence). The CDR3 is made up of 15 amino acids. Losses at the gene ends were 5 bases for V and 5 bases for J; bases not matched to a gene: 9. The chain's CDR3 is CASSLGTGAGETQYF. The CDR3 DNA reads as TGTGCCAGCAGTCTAGGGACAGGGGCCGGGGAGACCCAGTACTTC.

The chain employs TRBV19 and TRBJ1-5, with a tentative D call TRBD1 (5 bases). The CDR3 runs 16 residues. Per the germline V gene, CDR1 is LNHDA and CDR2 is SQIVND (reference sequence). The V end lost 5 bases, the J end lost 1 base, and 15 bases lay between the germline ends. CDR3 residues: CASSSEGRWSNQPQHF. DNA of the CDR3: TGTGCCAGTAGTTCGGAGGGGCGATGGAGCAATCAGCCCCAGCATTTT.

The chain employs TRBV19 and TRBJ2-3, with 7 nucleotides matching TRBD1. Germline V lookup: CDR1 LNHDA, CDR2 SQIVND (reference sequence). This CDR3 has 16 residues. V lost 5 bases and J lost 3; bases outside the gene matches: 11. CDR3 residues: CASSSQGGAWTDTQYF. In DNA, the CDR3 is TGTGCCAGTAGTTCTCAAGGGGGCGCGTGGACAGATACGCAGTATTTT. Using reference TRBV19 and TRBJ2-3 for the parts outside the CDR3, the full variable domain is DGGITQSPKYLFRKEGQNVTLSCEQNLNHDAMYWYRQDPGQGLRLIYYSQIVNDFQKGDIAEGYSVSREKKESFPLTVTSAQKNPTAFYLCASSSQGGAWTDTQYFGPGTRLTVL.

This clone was counted only a few times. The chain combines TRBV20-1 with TRBJ2-3; D might be TRBD2 (6 bases). The CDR3 spans 14 residues. Trimming removed 3 bases from V and 1 base from J, with 11 bases in between. Germline lookup yields CDR1 DFQATT and CDR2 SNEGSKA (reference sequence). CDR3 sequence reads: CSASGGAGTDTQYF. The CDR3 nucleotides are TGCAGTGCTAGTGGCGGGGCCGGCACAGATACGCAGTATTTT.

This clone showed up just once. The chain couples TRBV5-1 to TRBJ2-1; D not resolved. This CDR3 has 15 amino acids. V dropped 4 bases and J dropped 3 bases, with 14 bases sitting between them. The germline CDR1 and CDR2 sequences are SGHRS and YFSETQ. Here the CDR3 reads CASSDGAEFYNEQFF. CDR3 nucleotides: TGCGCCAGCAGCGATGGTGCAGAATTCTACAATGAGCAGTTCTTC.

The chain is built from TRBV9 and TRBJ1-3; D is possibly TRBD1 (6 bases). This CDR3 comprises 14 residues. The germline V gene has CDR1 SGDLS and CDR2 YYNGEE. V was shortened by 3 bases and J by 6 bases, with 13 bases between the two germline ends. The CDR3 DNA follows: TGTGCCAGCAGCGCCCAACAGGGTGTAAACACCATATATTTT. Residues: CASSAQQGVNTIYF.

In its sample, this clone was seen a few times. The CDR3: CASRGGVNTGELFF. The CDR3 DNA is TGTGCCAGCAGGGGAGGCGTGAACACCGGGGAGCTGTTTTTT. V is TRBV7-2 and J is TRBJ2-2, with D maybe TRBD2 (6 bases). The CDR3 is 14 amino acids. Germline V gene data show CDR1 as SGHTA and CDR2 as FQGNSA. V was clipped by 6 bases and J by 1 base, with 9 bases between them.

The rearrangement links TRBV7-9 to TRBJ2-2, with 9 bases identical to TRBD1. This CDR3 region has 16 residues. Trimming took 1 base from V and 5 from J; bases not matched to a gene: 5. Germline CDR1 is SEHNR and CDR2 is FQNEAQ (reference sequence). The CDR3 region is CASSLDPGQGTGELFF. As DNA, the CDR3 is TGTGCCAGCAGCTTAGACCCGGGACAGGGAACCGGGGAGCTGTTTTTT.

The rearrangement uses TRBV7-3 and TRBJ2-7; 7 bases agree with TRBD1. Trimming removed 0 bases from V and 5 bases from J; junction bases left unmatched: 1. The CDR3 consists of 13 residues. In germline, CDR1 is SGHTA, CDR2 FQGTGA. CDR3 sequence (DNA): TGTGCCAGCAGCTTAACAGGGGGCAACGAGCAGTACTTC. Protein sequence: CASSLTGGNEQYF.

The V gene is TRBV28, the J gene TRBJ1-2; the match to TRBD1 covers 10 bases. Trimming removed 4 bases from V and 8 bases from J; junction bases left unmatched: 10. The germline V gene encodes CDR1 MDHEN and CDR2 SYDVKM. The CDR3 is 15 amino acids. The CDR3 protein is CASSWGQGPRTGYTF. Here the CDR3 DNA reads TGTGCCAGCAGTTGGGGACAGGGGCCACGCACCGGCTACACCTTC.

This chain links TRBV12-3 or TRBV12-4 with TRBJ1-1, with 7 nucleotides matching TRBD1. The CDR3 length is 12 residues. Trimming cost V 6 bases and J 7 bases; bases outside gene matches: 5. The CDR3 protein is CASSPRGSEAFF. CDR3 in DNA: TGTGCCAGCAGCCCCAGGGGGAGTGAAGCTTTCTTT.

In this sample, this clone turned up once. The chain recombines TRBV28 with TRBJ1-1; D unresolved. V shed 7 bases and J shed 1 base, with 19 bases lying between them. Germline-derived CDR1 and CDR2 are MDHEN and SYDVKM. The CDR3 totals 16 residues. This CDR3 is CASTSLREAANTEAFF. In nucleotides, the CDR3 is TGTGCCAGCACCTCTCTTCGGGAAGCGGCGAACACTGAAGCTTTCTTT.

The chain recombines TRBV4-1 with TRBJ2-1; 10 nucleotides agree with TRBD2. This CDR3 is 17 amino acids long. V was clipped by 4 bases and J by 4 bases; unmatched bases: 10. The germline V gene encodes CDR1 MGHRA and CDR2 YSYEKL. CDR3 DNA: TGCGCCAGCAGCCCACAAGCGGGGGGGGCTGGATACAATGAGCAGTTCTTC. It codes for CASSPQAGGAGYNEQFF.

V usage is TRBV30 and J usage is TRBJ1-1; weak D call: TRBD1 (5 bases). V was clipped by 3 bases and J by 12 bases, with 14 bases between them. The CDR3 is 11 amino acids. Per the germline V gene, CDR1 is GTSNPN and CDR2 is SVGIG (reference sequence). The CDR3 DNA reads TGTGCCTGGAGGGGGCAGGGTAAAACTTTCTTT. Amino acid sequence: CAWRGQGKTFF.

CDR3 nucleotides: TGTGCCAGCAGCTTAGTCGGGTTTAAAGAGACCCAGTACTTC. Protein: CASSLVGFKETQYF. V gene TRBV7-8 combines with J gene TRBJ2-5; D call uncertain. CDR1 is SGHVS, CDR2 FQNEAQ, per germline. Trimming took 1 base from V and 3 from J, leaving 9 bases between them. The CDR3 length is 14 residues.

The chain joins TRBV20-1 to TRBJ1-1; D call uncertain. The length of the CDR3 is 11 residues. V was pared by 6 bases and J by 10 bases, with 15 bases between. Germline V gene sequence: CDR1 DFQATT, CDR2 SNEGSKA (reference sequence). CDR3 DNA sequence: TGCAGTGCGCAGGTCGTGGTCGGAGCTTTCTTT. Its translation is CSAQVVVGAFF.

The chain is built from TRBV20-1 and TRBJ1-2; 7 nucleotides align to TRBD1. V trimming: 3 bases; J trimming: 4 bases; junction bases outside the gene matches: 14. CDR1 and CDR2 from the germline V gene are DFQATT and SNEGSKA (reference sequence). This CDR3 is 16 amino acids long. The CDR3 DNA reads TGCAGTGCTAGTCCAACCGGGACAGCGAGGAGCTATGGCTACACCTTC. Its translation is CSASPTGTARSYGYTF.

In this sample, this clone turned up a few times. The chain joins TRBV7-8 to TRBJ1-5; tentative D call: TRBD1 (5 bases). Germline V lookup: CDR1 SGHVS, CDR2 FQNEAQ. Trimming shortened V by 4 bases and J by 0 bases, and 10 bases separated the two germline ends. The CDR3 is 15 residues long. As DNA, the CDR3 is TGTGCCAGCAGCTCTGGACAATTTAGCAATCAGCCCCAGCATTTT. Protein: CASSSGQFSNQPQHF.